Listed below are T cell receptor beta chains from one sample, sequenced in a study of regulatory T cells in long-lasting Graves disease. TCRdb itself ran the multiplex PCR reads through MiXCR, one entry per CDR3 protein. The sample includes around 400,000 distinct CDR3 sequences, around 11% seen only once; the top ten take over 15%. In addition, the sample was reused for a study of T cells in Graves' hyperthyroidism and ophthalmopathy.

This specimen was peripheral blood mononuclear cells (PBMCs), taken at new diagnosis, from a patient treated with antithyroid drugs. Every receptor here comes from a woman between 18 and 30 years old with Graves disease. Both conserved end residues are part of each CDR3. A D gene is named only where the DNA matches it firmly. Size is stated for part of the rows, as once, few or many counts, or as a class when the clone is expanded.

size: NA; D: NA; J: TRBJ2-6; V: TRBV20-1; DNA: TGCAGTGCTAGTAGGCGGACCTCTGGGGCCAACGTCCTGACTTTC; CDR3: CSASRRTSGANVLTF
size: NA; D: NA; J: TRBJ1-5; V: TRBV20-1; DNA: TGCAGTGCCGACGTATATGGGGCCGGGCAGCCCCAGCATTTT; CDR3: CSADVYGAGQPQHF
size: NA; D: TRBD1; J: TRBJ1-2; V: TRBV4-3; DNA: TGCGCCAGCAGCCAAGGACAGGGCGTAGATGGCTACACCTTC; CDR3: CASSQGQGVDGYTF
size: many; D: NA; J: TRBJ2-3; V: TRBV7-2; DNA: TGTGCCAGCGGGCGGACAGATACGCAGTATTTT; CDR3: CASGRTDTQYF
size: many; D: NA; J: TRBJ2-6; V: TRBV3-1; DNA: TGTGCCAGCAGCCATCTCGGGGTCACGGGGGCCAACGTCCTGACTTTC; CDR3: CASSHLGVTGANVLTF
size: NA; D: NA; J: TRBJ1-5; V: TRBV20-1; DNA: TGCAGTGCTAGAGATCTTAAGGAGACGGTCAGCAATCAGCCCCAGCATTTT; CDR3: CSARDLKETVSNQPQHF
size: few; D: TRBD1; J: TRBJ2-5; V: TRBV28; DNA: TGTGCCAGCAGTTTGGACAGGCCAAAGATGGCAGAGACCCAGTACTTC; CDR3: CASSLDRPKMAETQYF
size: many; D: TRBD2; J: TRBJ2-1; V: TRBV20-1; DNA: TGCAGTGCTAGGCTTAGCGGGGGGGCCATTGAGCAGTTCTTC; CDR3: CSARLSGGAIEQFF
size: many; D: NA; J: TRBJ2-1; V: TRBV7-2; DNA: TGTGCCAGCAGCTCGATCAACGAGAATGAGCAGTTCTTC; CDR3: CASSSINENEQFF
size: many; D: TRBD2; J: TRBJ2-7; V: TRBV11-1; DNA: TGTGCCAGCAGCCCCGAGGTACTAGCGGCCTACGAGCAGTACTTC; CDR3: CASSPEVLAAYEQYF
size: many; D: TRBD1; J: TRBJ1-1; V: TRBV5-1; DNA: TGCGCCAGCAGCTTGGGTGACAGGGCGAACACTGAAGCTTTCTTT; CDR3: CASSLGDRANTEAFF
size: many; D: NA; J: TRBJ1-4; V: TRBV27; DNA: TGTGCCAGCAGGACATTGGGGGGACCCTATGAAAAACTGTTTTTT; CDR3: CASRTLGGPYEKLFF
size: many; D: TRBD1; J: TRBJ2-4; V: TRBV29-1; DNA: TGCAGCGTTGAACGTTGGCAGGGGGCAAGTGGAAACATTCAGTACTTC; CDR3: CSVERWQGASGNIQYF
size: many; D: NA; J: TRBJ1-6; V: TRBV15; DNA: TGTGCCACCAGCAGAGGGGGGGTAGAATCACCCCTCCACTTT; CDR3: CATSRGGVESPLHF
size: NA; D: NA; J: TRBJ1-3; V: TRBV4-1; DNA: TGCGCCAGCAGCCTGGAGCGAGCTGGAAACACCATATATTTT; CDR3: CASSLERAGNTIYF
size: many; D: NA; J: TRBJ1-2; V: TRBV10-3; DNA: TGTGCCATCAGTGAGACCAGGACAGCAGTTTCACGTGGCTACACCTTC; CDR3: CAISETRTAVSRGYTF
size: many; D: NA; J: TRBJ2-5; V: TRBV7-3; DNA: TGTGCCAGCAGCTTCGGCGGGAAAGAGACCCAGTACTTC; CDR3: CASSFGGKETQYF
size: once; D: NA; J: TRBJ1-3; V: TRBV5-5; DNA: TGTGCCAGCAGTCTTCAGCCGACATCTGGAAACACCATATATTTT; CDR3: CASSLQPTSGNTIYF
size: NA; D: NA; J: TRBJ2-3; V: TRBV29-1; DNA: TGCAGCGTTGGGGATACGCAGTATTTT; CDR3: CSVGDTQYF
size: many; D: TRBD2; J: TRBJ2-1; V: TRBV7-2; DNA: TGTGCCAGCAGCCAAGGAGTAGCGGGGAACAATGAGCAGTTCTTC; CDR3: CASSQGVAGNNEQFF
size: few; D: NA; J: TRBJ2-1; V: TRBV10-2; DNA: TGCGCCACCTCGACCAGGAATGAGCAGTTCTTC; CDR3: CATSTRNEQFF
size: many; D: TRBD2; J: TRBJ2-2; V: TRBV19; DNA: TGTGCCAGTAGTTTACCGGGACTAGGAGGGTTCTTGGGCACCGGGGAGCTGTTTTTT; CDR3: CASSLPGLGGFLGTGELFF
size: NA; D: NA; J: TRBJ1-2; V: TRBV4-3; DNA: TGCGCCAGCAGCCAGGGAGTCGCTAACTATGGCTACACCTTC; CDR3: CASSQGVANYGYTF
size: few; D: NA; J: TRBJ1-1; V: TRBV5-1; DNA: TGCGCCAGCAGCTTGGGCCCATTACAGCCGAACACTGAAGCTTTCTTT; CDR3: CASSLGPLQPNTEAFF
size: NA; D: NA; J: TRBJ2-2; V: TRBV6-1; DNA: TGTGCCAGCAGTTTTTCTGACAGGAGCACCGGGGAGCTGTTTTTT; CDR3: CASSFSDRSTGELFF
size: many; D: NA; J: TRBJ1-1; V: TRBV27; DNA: TGTGCCAGCAGTTTAGGGGCCCGGGGGGACACTGAAGCTTTCTTT; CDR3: CASSLGARGDTEAFF
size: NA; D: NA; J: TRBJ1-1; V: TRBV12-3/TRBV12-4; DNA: TGTGCCAGCAGCCGATGGACACCGAACACTGAAGCTTTCTTT; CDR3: CASSRWTPNTEAFF
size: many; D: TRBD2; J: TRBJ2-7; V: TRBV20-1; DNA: TGCAGTGCTAGAGATAGGGGACTAGCGGGAGGGCCAGCCGAGCAGTACTTC; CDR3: CSARDRGLAGGPAEQYF
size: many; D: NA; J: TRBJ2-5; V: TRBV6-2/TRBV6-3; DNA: TGTGCCAGCAGTTATAACCAAGAGACCCAGTACTTC; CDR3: CASSYNQETQYF
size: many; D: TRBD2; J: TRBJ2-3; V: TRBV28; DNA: TGTGCCAGCAGTTTAGGAAGCGGGAGATGGACAGATACGCAGTATTTT; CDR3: CASSLGSGRWTDTQYF
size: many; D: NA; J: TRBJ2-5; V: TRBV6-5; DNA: TGTGCCAGCAGTTACCCGCGGATGGGGGAGACCCAGTACTTC; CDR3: CASSYPRMGETQYF
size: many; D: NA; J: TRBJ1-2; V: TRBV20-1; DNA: TGCAGTGCTAGAGATCCCAACCCCTATGGCTACACCTTC; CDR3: CSARDPNPYGYTF
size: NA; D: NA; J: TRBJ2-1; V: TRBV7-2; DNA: TGTGCCAGCAGCTCTACTAGTGGGAATGAGCAGTTCTTC; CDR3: CASSSTSGNEQFF
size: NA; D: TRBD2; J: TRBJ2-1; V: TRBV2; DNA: TGTGCCAGCGGGAGGGTTGATGAGCAGTTCTTC; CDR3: CASGRVDEQFF
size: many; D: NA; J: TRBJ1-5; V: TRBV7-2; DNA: TGTGCCAGCAGCTTAACACCAGGCCTTAATCAGCCCCAGCATTTT; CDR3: CASSLTPGLNQPQHF
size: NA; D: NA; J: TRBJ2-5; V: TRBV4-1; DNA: TGCGCCAGCAGCCAAGAACTAACAGGGTTAAGTGAAGAGACCCAGTACTTC; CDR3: CASSQELTGLSEETQYF
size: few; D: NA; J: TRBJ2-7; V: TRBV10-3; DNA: TGTGCCATCAGTGAGTCGAAAATCCACTACGCGTACCCCTTGGGTATCGAGCAGTACTTC; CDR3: CAISESKIHYAYPLGIEQYF
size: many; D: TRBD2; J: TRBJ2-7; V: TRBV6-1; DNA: TGTGCCAGCAGCCCGGGGGGAACCGGGACTAGTCACTACGGGCAGTACTTC; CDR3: CASSPGGTGTSHYGQYF
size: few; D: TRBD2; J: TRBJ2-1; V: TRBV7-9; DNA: TGTGCCAGCAGCTTTAGGCCGGCTAGCGGGGGTAATGAGCAGTTCTTC; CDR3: CASSFRPASGGNEQFF
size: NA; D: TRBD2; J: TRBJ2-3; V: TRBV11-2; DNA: TGTGCCAGCAGCTTAGATCAGCTTAAGGGAGGGGCCTTACACACAGATACGCAGTATTTT; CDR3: CASSLDQLKGGALHTDTQYF
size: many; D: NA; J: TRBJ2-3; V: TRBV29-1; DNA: TGCAGCGTCCCTGGGGAACCGGATACGCAGTATTTT; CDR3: CSVPGEPDTQYF
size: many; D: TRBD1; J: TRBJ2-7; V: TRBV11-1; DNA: TGTGCCAGCAGCTTAGAGGACAGGGGGAACGAGCAGTACTTC; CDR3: CASSLEDRGNEQYF
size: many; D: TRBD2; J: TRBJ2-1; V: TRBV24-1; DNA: TGTGCCACCAGTGATTTGCGGGGGGGACCCTACAATGAGCAGTTCTTC; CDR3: CATSDLRGGPYNEQFF
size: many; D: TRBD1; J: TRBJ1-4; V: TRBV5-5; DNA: TGTGCCAGCAGCCCGGGACAGGGCCGGAATGAAAAACTGTTTTTT; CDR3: CASSPGQGRNEKLFF
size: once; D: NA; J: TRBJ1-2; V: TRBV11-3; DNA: TGTGCCAGCAGCCAGCCGGGACTCCCAGGCTACACCTTC; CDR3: CASSQPGLPGYTF
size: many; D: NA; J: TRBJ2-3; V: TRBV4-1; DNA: TGCGCCAGCAGCCAAGTCCCACCGGGCACGCAGTATTTT; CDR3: CASSQVPPGTQYF
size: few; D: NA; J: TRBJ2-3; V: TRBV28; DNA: TGTGCCTGCAGTTTTTCGACTAATCCTTTTGGGCAGTATTTT; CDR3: CACSFSTNPFGQYF
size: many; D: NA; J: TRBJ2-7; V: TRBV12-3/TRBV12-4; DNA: TGTGCCAGCAGTTCGACTAGTTCCTACGAGCAGTACTTC; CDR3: CASSSTSSYEQYF
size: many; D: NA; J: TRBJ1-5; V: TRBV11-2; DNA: TGTGCCAGCAGCTTAGAGGAGGGGCAGCCCCAGCATTTT; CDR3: CASSLEEGQPQHF
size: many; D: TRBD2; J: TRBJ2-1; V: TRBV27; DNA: TGTGCCAGCAGGCTAGCTAGCGGGAGTGTATATGAGCAGTTCTTC; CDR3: CASRLASGSVYEQFF
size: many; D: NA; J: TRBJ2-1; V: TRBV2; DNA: TGTGCCAGCAGTGTGACGGAGGGGAACTACAATGAGCAGTTCTTC; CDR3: CASSVTEGNYNEQFF
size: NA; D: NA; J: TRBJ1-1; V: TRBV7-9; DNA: TGTGCCAGCAGCCCACCCTCTGCCAGGGATGATACTGAAGCTTTCTTT; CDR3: CASSPPSARDDTEAFF
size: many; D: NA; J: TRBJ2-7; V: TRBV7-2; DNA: TGTGCCAGCAGCCTCCTTGAGAGGGACTCCTACGAGCAGTACTTC; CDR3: CASSLLERDSYEQYF
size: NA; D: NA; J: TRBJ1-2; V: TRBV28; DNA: TGTGCCAGCAGTTTACCGGGAAAACCGGGTGGCTACACCTTC; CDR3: CASSLPGKPGGYTF
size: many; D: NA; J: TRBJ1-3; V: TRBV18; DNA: TGTGCCAGCTCACCAACGTACGACTCTGGAAACACCATATATTTT; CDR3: CASSPTYDSGNTIYF
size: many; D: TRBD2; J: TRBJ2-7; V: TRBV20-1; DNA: TGCAGTGCTAGAGATCAGGCTAGCGGCGACTACGAGCAGTACTTC; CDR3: CSARDQASGDYEQYF
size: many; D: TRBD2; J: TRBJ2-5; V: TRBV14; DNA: TGTGCCAGCAGCCAATCAAGGCTAGCGGGAGGACTCACCTTCTTGGAGACCCAGTACTTC; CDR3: CASSQSRLAGGLTFLETQYF
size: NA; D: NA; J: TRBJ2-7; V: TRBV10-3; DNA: TGTGCCATCAGGGAAACCACAGGGACGGGACGGAACGAGCAGTACTTC; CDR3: CAIRETTGTGRNEQYF
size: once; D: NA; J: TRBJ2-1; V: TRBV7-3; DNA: TGTGCCAGCAGCTCCTCGGGACGGAGATACAATGAGCAGTTCTTC; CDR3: CASSSSGRRYNEQFF